Listed below are T cell receptor beta chains from one sample, sequenced in a study of blood T cell repertoires in COVID-19. Generated by immunoSEQ multiplex PCR, the TCRdb table keeps only in-frame clones and is missing some. The table lists 200,000 to 250,000 clones, roughly 80% of them singletons. Sequencing used peripheral blood. The receptors derive from an older woman with COVID-19, enrolled during active disease. CDR3s include the opening cysteine and the closing phenylalanine or tryptophan. The order of the fields is clone size, D gene, V gene, J gene, CDR3 DNA, CDR3 protein. A D gene is named only where the DNA matches it firmly. Clone size is not always given. Where it is, it says once, few, many or a class for expanded clones.

size: .; D: .; V: TRBV4-3; J: TRBJ2-3; DNA: TGCGCCAGCAGCCAAGATGAGGGCACAGATACGCAGTATTTT; CDR3: CASSQDEGTDTQYF
size: .; D: TRBD2; V: TRBV5-6; J: TRBJ2-2; DNA: TGTGCCAGCAGCTACGTCGTCGAGGTTAGCGGGGAGTTCGGCGGGGAGCTGTTTTTT; CDR3: CASSYVVEVSGEFGGELFF
size: few; D: .; V: TRBV16; J: TRBJ2-7; DNA: TGTGCCAGCAGCCAATCGATCAGCGCCTACTTGTACGAGCAGTACTTC; CDR3: CASSQSISAYLYEQYF
size: .; D: TRBD1; V: TRBV7-6; J: TRBJ2-2; DNA: TGTGCCAGCAGCCTAAAGCTTCGACAGGGTGGGACCACCGGGGAGCTGTTTTTT; CDR3: CASSLKLRQGGTTGELFF
size: .; D: TRBD1; V: TRBV28; J: TRBJ1-3; DNA: TGTGCCAGCAGGGCAGGGACAGGGGGAAACACCATATATTTT; CDR3: CASRAGTGGNTIYF
size: .; D: .; V: TRBV24-1; J: TRBJ2-3; DNA: TGTGCCACCAGTGATGCTACAGGGACATATACGCAGTATTTT; CDR3: CATSDATGTYTQYF
size: .; D: .; V: TRBV18; J: TRBJ2-5; DNA: TGTGCCAGCTCCCCCAGGGTCCAGCCCCAAGAGACCCAGTACTTC; CDR3: CASSPRVQPQETQYF
size: .; D: TRBD1; V: TRBV9; J: TRBJ1-4; DNA: TGTGCCAGCAGCCTTTCAACAGGGGGGGCTAATGAAAAACTGTTTTTT; CDR3: CASSLSTGGANEKLFF
size: few; D: TRBD2; V: TRBV11-2; J: TRBJ2-1; DNA: TGTGCCAGCAAGCTAGACTCGCTAGCGGGTTACAATGAGCAGTTCTTC; CDR3: CASKLDSLAGYNEQFF
size: .; D: .; V: TRBV18; J: TRBJ1-6; DNA: TGTGCCAGCTCACCATCTAGGGCAGGGGAAGGTTCACCCCTCCACTTT; CDR3: CASSPSRAGEGSPLHF